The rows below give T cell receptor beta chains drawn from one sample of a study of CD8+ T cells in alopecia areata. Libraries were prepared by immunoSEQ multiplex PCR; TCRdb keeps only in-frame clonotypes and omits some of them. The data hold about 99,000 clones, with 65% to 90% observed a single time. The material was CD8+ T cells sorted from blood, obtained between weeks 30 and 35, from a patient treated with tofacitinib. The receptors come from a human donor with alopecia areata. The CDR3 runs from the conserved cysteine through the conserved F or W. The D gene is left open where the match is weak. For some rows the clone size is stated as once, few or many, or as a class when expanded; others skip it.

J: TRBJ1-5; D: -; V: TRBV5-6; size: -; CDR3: CASSWGTSRQHF; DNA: TGTGCCAGCAGCTGGGGGACGAGCCGCCAGCATTTT
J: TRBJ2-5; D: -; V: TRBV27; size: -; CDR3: CASSLWRDQETQYF; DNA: TGTGCCAGCAGTTTATGGAGGGACCAAGAGACCCAGTACTTC
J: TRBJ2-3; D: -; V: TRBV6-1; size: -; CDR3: CASSELAEERPWDTQYF; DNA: TGTGCCAGCAGTGAATTGGCCGAAGAGCGCCCTTGGGATACGCAGTATTTT
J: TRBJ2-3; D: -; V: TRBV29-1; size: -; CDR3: CSVIESGKNTDTQYF; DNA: TGCAGCGTTATCGAATCGGGGAAAAACACAGATACGCAGTATTTT
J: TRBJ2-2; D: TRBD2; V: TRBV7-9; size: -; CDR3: CASSLEAGAGELFF; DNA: TGTGCCAGCAGCTTAGAAGCGGGAGCCGGGGAGCTGTTTTTT
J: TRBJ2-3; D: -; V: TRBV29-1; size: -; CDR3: CSVEASTDTQYF; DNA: TGCAGCGTTGAGGCTAGCACAGATACGCAGTATTTT
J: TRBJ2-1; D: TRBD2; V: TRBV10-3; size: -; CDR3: CAISESGSGSYYNEQFF; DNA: TGTGCCATCAGTGAGTCTGGTAGCGGGTCTTACTACAATGAGCAGTTCTTC
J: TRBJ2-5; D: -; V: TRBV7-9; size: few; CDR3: CASSYDLKQETQYF; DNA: TGTGCCAGCAGCTACGACCTGAAACAAGAGACCCAGTACTTC
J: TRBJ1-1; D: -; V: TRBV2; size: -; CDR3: CASYQSGAFF; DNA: TGTGCCAGTTACCAATCGGGGGCTTTCTTT
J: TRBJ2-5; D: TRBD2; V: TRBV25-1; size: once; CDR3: CASSVLAENPETQYF; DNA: TGTGCCAGCAGTGTTCTAGCGGAGAACCCAGAGACCCAGTACTTC
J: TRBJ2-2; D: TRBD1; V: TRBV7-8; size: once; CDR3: CASSLAHPAGQGVDTGELFF; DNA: TGTGCCAGCAGCTTAGCTCACCCCGCGGGACAGGGTGTAGACACCGGGGAGCTGTTTTTT
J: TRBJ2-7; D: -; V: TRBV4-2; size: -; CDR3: CASSQEAVSGRSSYEQYF; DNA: TGTGCCAGCAGCCAAGAGGCTGTTAGTGGCAGGAGCTCCTACGAGCAGTACTTC
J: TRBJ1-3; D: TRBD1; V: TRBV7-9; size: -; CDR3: CASRPIQGEGNTIYF; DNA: TGTGCCAGCAGGCCAATTCAGGGGGAAGGAAACACCATATATTTT
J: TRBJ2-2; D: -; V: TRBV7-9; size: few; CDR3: CASSLAGQMYTGELFF; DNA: TGTGCCAGCAGCTTAGCCGGACAGATGTACACCGGGGAGCTGTTTTTT
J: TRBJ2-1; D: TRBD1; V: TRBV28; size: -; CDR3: CASSTGVLEQFF; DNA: TGTGCCAGCAGTACAGGGGTACTTGAGCAGTTCTTC
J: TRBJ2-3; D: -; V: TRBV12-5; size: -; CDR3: CASGSSAGPLDTQYF; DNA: TGTGCTAGTGGTTCCTCGGCAGGGCCCCTTGATACGCAGTATTTT
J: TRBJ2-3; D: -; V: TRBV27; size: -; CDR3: CASSRGQDTQYF; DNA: TGTGCCAGCAGTCGGGGTCAAGATACGCAGTATTTT
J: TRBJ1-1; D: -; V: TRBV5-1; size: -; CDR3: CASSPEWPRTEAFF; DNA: TGCGCCAGCAGCCCAGAGTGGCCCCGCACTGAAGCTTTCTTT
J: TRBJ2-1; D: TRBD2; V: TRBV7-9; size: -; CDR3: CANSLDKAGGPGSEQFF; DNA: TGTGCCAACAGCTTAGATAAGGCGGGAGGGCCCGGGAGTGAGCAGTTCTTC
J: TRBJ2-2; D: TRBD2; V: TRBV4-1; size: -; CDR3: CASSLGVPGLGGTGELFF; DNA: TGCGCCAGCAGCCTAGGAGTCCCGGGACTAGGGGGCACCGGGGAGCTGTTTTTT
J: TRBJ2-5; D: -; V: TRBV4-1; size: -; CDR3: CASSQGVNQETQYF; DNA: TGCGCCAGCAGCCAAGGGGTCAATCAAGAGACCCAGTACTTC
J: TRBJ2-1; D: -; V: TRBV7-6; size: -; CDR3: CASSYGLNEQFF; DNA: TGTGCCAGCAGCTACGGACTGAATGAGCAGTTCTTC
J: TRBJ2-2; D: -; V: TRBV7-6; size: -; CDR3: CASSSAQGSNTGELFF; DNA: TGTGCCAGCAGCTCAGCCCAGGGATCGAACACCGGGGAGCTGTTTTTT
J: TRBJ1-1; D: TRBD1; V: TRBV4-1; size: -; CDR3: CASSQGQGGNTEAFF; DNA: TGCGCCAGCAGCCAAGGACAGGGAGGGAACACTGAAGCTTTCTTT
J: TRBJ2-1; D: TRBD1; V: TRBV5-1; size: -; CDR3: CASSFMTPTGQGGNEQFF; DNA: TGCGCCAGCAGCTTTATGACCCCCACCGGACAGGGAGGAAATGAGCAGTTCTTC
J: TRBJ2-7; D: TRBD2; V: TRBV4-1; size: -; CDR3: CASSQVASGRSNPYEQYF; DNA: TGCGCCAGCAGCCAAGTCGCTAGCGGGAGGTCAAATCCCTACGAGCAGTACTTC
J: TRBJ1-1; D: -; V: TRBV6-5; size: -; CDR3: CASSRGNEAFF; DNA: TGTGCCAGCAGCAGGGGAAATGAAGCTTTCTTT
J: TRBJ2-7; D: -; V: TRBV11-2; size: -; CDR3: CASSLPGTDSYEQYF; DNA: TGTGCCAGCAGCTTACCCGGGACGGATTCCTACGAGCAGTACTTC
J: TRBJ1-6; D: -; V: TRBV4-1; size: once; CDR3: CASSQDKDRLSSYNSPLHF; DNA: TGCGCCAGCAGCCAAGATAAAGACCGACTCAGCTCCTATAATTCACCCCTCCACTTT
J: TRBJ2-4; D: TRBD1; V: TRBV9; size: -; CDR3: CASSVDGQGESYF; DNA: TGTGCCAGCAGCGTAGATGGACAGGGGGAATCGTACTTC
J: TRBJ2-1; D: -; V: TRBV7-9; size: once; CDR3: CASSLIASVSGNEQFF; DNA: TGTGCCAGCAGCTTGATTGCGAGCGTTTCTGGGAATGAGCAGTTCTTC
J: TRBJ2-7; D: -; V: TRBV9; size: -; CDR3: CASSVEGGGWYEQYF; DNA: TGTGCCAGCAGCGTAGAGGGCGGTGGCTGGTACGAGCAGTACTTC
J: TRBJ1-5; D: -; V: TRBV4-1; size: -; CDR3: CASSQVGASNQPQHF; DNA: TGCGCCAGCAGCCAAGTGGGGGCTAGCAATCAGCCCCAGCATTTT
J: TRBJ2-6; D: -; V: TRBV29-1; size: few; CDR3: CSVGSFRSGANVLTF; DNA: TGCAGCGTTGGCAGCTTCCGCTCTGGGGCCAACGTCCTGACTTTC
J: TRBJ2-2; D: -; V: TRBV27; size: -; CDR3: CASSYHRTNTGELFF; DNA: TGTGCCAGCAGTTATCACAGAACGAACACCGGGGAGCTGTTTTTT
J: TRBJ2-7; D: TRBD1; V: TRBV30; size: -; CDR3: CAWIPGQAISYEQYF; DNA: TGTGCCTGGATACCGGGACAGGCTATTTCCTACGAGCAGTACTTC
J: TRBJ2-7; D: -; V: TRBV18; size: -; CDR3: CASSPGASYEQYF; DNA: TGTGCCAGCTCACCGGGGGCCTCCTACGAGCAGTACTTC
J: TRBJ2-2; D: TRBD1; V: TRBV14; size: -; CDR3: CASARDRGAGELFF; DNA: TGTGCCAGTGCCCGGGACAGGGGGGCCGGGGAGCTGTTTTTT